The T cell receptor (beta chain) under discussion was sequenced for a study of identical twins. Study-level findings and limits: Cord blood's abundant beta clonotypes had fewer insertions, unlike memory repertoires. Sequences that were beta out-of-frame showed weaker excess twin sharing.

V shed 6 bases and J shed 7 bases, with 21 bases lying between them. The germline CDR1 and CDR2 sequences are MNHNS and SASEGT. This CDR3 contains 15 residues. Comments on this clonotype: Its antigen is currently unknown.

Via MiXCR, TCRdb re-called the 5' RACE reads, giving one row per CDR3 protein. The data hold approximately 490,000 distinct CDR3 sequences, with approximately 20% observed a single time. Healthy Caucasians provided all donations. The sample was also reused in another study, on yellow fever vaccine responses in identical twins. That source reports: Twins reportedly appeared to share part of their vaccine T cell response while keeping part individual.

Specimen: CD4+ T cells sorted from blood. This TCR came from a woman younger than 30 in good health. V and J are TRBV6-1 and TRBJ1-1; D ambiguous. The CDR3 reads CASRPIIAGSGEAFF. The CDR3 DNA sequence: TGTGCCAGCAGACCGATAATAGCGGGGTCCGGTGAAGCTTTCTTT.